These T cell receptor beta chains were read from a single sample in a study of Ad26.COV2.S vaccination and SARS-CoV-2 variants. TCRdb's table, derived via immunoSEQ multiplex PCR, lists solely in-frame clones and lacks some. Seen here are fewer than 400,000 clones, about 85% observed once, and the top ten hold under 2.5%. Sequencing used peripheral blood, obtained in a trial of Ad26.COV2.S vaccine versus placebo. These receptors originate from a person aged 18-65 years who received the Ad26.COV2.S COVID-19 vaccine or a placebo. The CDR3 runs from the conserved cysteine through the conserved F or W. A D gene is named only where the DNA matches it firmly. Rows give clone size only sometimes, using once, few, many, or a class for an expanded clone.

cdr3_aa: CSVADGTSGNTIYF
cdr3_nt: TGCAGCGTAGCCGACGGTACCTCTGGAAACACCATATATTTT
v_call: TRBV29-1
clone_size: .
d_call: .
j_call: TRBJ1-3

cdr3_aa: CASRDRGYTGELFF
cdr3_nt: TGTGCCAGCCGGGACAGGGGGTACACCGGGGAGCTGTTTTTT
v_call: TRBV2
clone_size: .
d_call: TRBD1
j_call: TRBJ2-2

cdr3_aa: CASSPTAKVSGEQYF
cdr3_nt: TGCGCCAGCAGCCCGACAGCCAAAGTCTCAGGGGAGCAGTACTTC
v_call: TRBV5-1
clone_size: .
d_call: .
j_call: TRBJ2-7

cdr3_aa: CASSLSDTDTQYF
cdr3_nt: TGCGCCAGCAGCTTGTCTGACACAGATACGCAGTATTTT
v_call: TRBV5-1
clone_size: .
d_call: .
j_call: TRBJ2-3

cdr3_aa: CASSSGGDPSSYEQYF
cdr3_nt: TGTGCCAGCAGTTCGGGGGGGGACCCCAGCTCCTACGAGCAGTACTTC
v_call: TRBV28
clone_size: .
d_call: TRBD2
j_call: TRBJ2-7

cdr3_aa: CASSQLNKAPLDGYTF
cdr3_nt: TGTGCCAGCAGCCAACTTAACAAGGCCCCCTTGGATGGCTACACCTTC
v_call: TRBV3-1/TRBV3-2
clone_size: .
d_call: .
j_call: TRBJ1-2

cdr3_aa: CASSHLDRPAGYTF
cdr3_nt: TGTGCCAGCAGCCACCTGGACAGGCCTGCTGGCTACACCTTC
v_call: TRBV3-1/TRBV3-2
clone_size: .
d_call: TRBD1
j_call: TRBJ1-2

cdr3_aa: CASSIDLASNSPLHF
cdr3_nt: TGTGCCAGTAGTATCGACCTCGCCAGTAATTCACCCCTCCACTTT
v_call: TRBV19
clone_size: .
d_call: .
j_call: TRBJ1-6

cdr3_aa: CASSSVWGAAGVAYEQYF
cdr3_nt: TGTGCCAGCAGTTCGGTCTGGGGGGCGGCAGGGGTTGCCTACGAGCAGTACTTC
v_call: TRBV28
clone_size: once
d_call: .
j_call: TRBJ2-7

cdr3_aa: CASSQYDRDYEQYF
cdr3_nt: TGTGCCAGCAGCCAATACGACAGGGACTACGAGCAGTACTTC
v_call: TRBV4-2
clone_size: .
d_call: TRBD1
j_call: TRBJ2-7

cdr3_aa: CSGQGNLNTEAFF
cdr3_nt: TGCAGCGGTCAGGGAAATTTGAACACTGAAGCTTTCTTT
v_call: TRBV29-1
clone_size: .
d_call: .
j_call: TRBJ1-1

cdr3_aa: CASSEVSYFPEAFF
cdr3_nt: TGTGCCAGCAGTGAAGTTTCGTATTTCCCTGAAGCTTTCTTT
v_call: TRBV6-1
clone_size: .
d_call: .
j_call: TRBJ1-1

cdr3_aa: CASKAGTGWGTEAFF
cdr3_nt: TGTGCCAGCAAAGCCGGGACAGGATGGGGCACTGAAGCTTTCTTT
v_call: TRBV6-5
clone_size: .
d_call: TRBD1
j_call: TRBJ1-1

cdr3_aa: CASSLDYNTAYNSPLHF
cdr3_nt: TGTGCCAGCAGCTTAGATTATAACACAGCCTATAATTCACCCCTCCACTTT
v_call: TRBV11-2
clone_size: .
d_call: .
j_call: TRBJ1-6

cdr3_aa: CASRRGEKAHEQYF
cdr3_nt: TGTGCCAGCAGGAGAGGGGAGAAAGCGCACGAGCAGTACTTC
v_call: TRBV6-5
clone_size: .
d_call: .
j_call: TRBJ2-7

cdr3_aa: CASSVNAFETQYF
cdr3_nt: TGTGCCAGCAGCGTCAATGCGTTCGAGACCCAGTACTTC
v_call: TRBV7-8
clone_size: .
d_call: .
j_call: TRBJ2-5

cdr3_aa: CASSLASAGSYEQYF
cdr3_nt: TGTGCCAGCAGTTTAGCTAGCGCCGGCTCCTACGAGCAGTACTTC
v_call: TRBV28
clone_size: .
d_call: .
j_call: TRBJ2-7

cdr3_aa: CASRRETGGWSYEQYF
cdr3_nt: TGCGCCAGCAGGCGTGAAACAGGGGGCTGGTCCTACGAGCAGTACTTC
v_call: TRBV5-1
clone_size: .
d_call: TRBD1
j_call: TRBJ2-7

cdr3_aa: CASRRQGNSPLHF
cdr3_nt: TGTGCCAGCAGAAGACAGGGCAATTCACCCCTCCACTTT
v_call: TRBV6-5
clone_size: once
d_call: TRBD1
j_call: TRBJ1-6

cdr3_aa: CASSLRTSGGQETQYF
cdr3_nt: TGCGCCAGCAGCCTCCGAACTAGCGGGGGGCAAGAGACCCAGTACTTC
v_call: TRBV4-1
clone_size: .
d_call: TRBD2
j_call: TRBJ2-5

cdr3_aa: CASLTWGAYTQYF
cdr3_nt: TGTGCCAGCCTAACCTGGGGGGCATATACGCAGTATTTT
v_call: TRBV12-3/TRBV12-4
clone_size: .
d_call: .
j_call: TRBJ2-3

cdr3_aa: CASSLGPNTGELFF
cdr3_nt: TGCGCCAGCAGCTTGGGGCCCAACACCGGGGAGCTGTTTTTT
v_call: TRBV5-1
clone_size: .
d_call: .
j_call: TRBJ2-2

cdr3_aa: CASRDAPGGKGMNTEAFF
cdr3_nt: TGTGCCAGCAGAGACGCCCCAGGAGGAAAGGGGATGAACACTGAAGCTTTCTTT
v_call: TRBV2
clone_size: .
d_call: .
j_call: TRBJ1-1

cdr3_aa: CASSLLDTGNEKLFF
cdr3_nt: TGTGCCAGCAGCTTGCTGGATACGGGTAATGAAAAACTGTTTTTT
v_call: TRBV5-6
clone_size: .
d_call: .
j_call: TRBJ1-4

cdr3_aa: CASSYSGLGQDTQYF
cdr3_nt: TGTGCCAGCAGTTATTCGGGACTAGGGCAAGATACGCAGTATTTT
v_call: TRBV27
clone_size: .
d_call: TRBD2
j_call: TRBJ2-3

cdr3_aa: CASSADGPSNQPQHF
cdr3_nt: TGTGCCAGCAGTGCGGACGGACCTAGCAATCAGCCCCAGCATTTT
v_call: TRBV2
clone_size: .
d_call: .
j_call: TRBJ1-5

cdr3_aa: CASSPTRGDEQYF
cdr3_nt: TGTGCCAGCAGCCCAACCAGGGGTGACGAGCAGTACTTC
v_call: TRBV11-3
clone_size: .
d_call: .
j_call: TRBJ2-7

cdr3_aa: CASSIQGMVTGELFF
cdr3_nt: TGTGCCAGTAGTATACAGGGGATGGTCACCGGGGAGCTGTTTTTT
v_call: TRBV19
clone_size: .
d_call: .
j_call: TRBJ2-2

cdr3_aa: CAISGLNTGELFF
cdr3_nt: TGTGCCATCAGTGGGTTGAACACCGGGGAGCTGTTTTTT
v_call: TRBV10-3
clone_size: .
d_call: .
j_call: TRBJ2-2

cdr3_aa: CASSPISDRLRSGANVLTF
cdr3_nt: TGTGCCAGCTCACCGATATCAGACAGACTAAGATCTGGGGCCAACGTCCTGACTTTC
v_call: TRBV18
clone_size: .
d_call: .
j_call: TRBJ2-6

cdr3_aa: CASSLTAGPYEQYF
cdr3_nt: TGTGCCAGCAGCTTGACCGCAGGACCCTACGAGCAGTACTTC
v_call: TRBV5-5
clone_size: .
d_call: .
j_call: TRBJ2-7

cdr3_aa: CASSMDPGLGYTF
cdr3_nt: TGTGCCAGCAGCATGGACCCTGGATTGGGCTACACCTTC
v_call: TRBV7-3
clone_size: few
d_call: .
j_call: TRBJ1-2

cdr3_aa: CASRLLQTGGYTF
cdr3_nt: TGTGCCAGCCGTCTTTTACAGACGGGCGGCTACACCTTC
v_call: TRBV28
clone_size: once
d_call: .
j_call: TRBJ1-2

cdr3_aa: CASSGGRMNTEAFF
cdr3_nt: TGTGCCAGCAGCGGCGGACGGATGAACACTGAAGCTTTCTTT
v_call: TRBV9
clone_size: .
d_call: .
j_call: TRBJ1-1

cdr3_aa: CASSLTRTGGRNEQFF
cdr3_nt: TGTGCCAGCAGTTTAACTCGAACGGGGGGGAGGAATGAGCAGTTCTTC
v_call: TRBV27
clone_size: once
d_call: TRBD2
j_call: TRBJ2-1

cdr3_aa: CASSRGQIYGYTF
cdr3_nt: TGTGCCAGTAGTAGGGGGCAAATCTATGGCTACACCTTC
v_call: TRBV19
clone_size: .
d_call: .
j_call: TRBJ1-2

cdr3_aa: CASSPGFNTNEKLFF
cdr3_nt: TGTGCCAGCAGCCCCGGATTTAACACTAATGAAAAACTGTTTTTT
v_call: TRBV5-5
clone_size: many
d_call: .
j_call: TRBJ1-4

cdr3_aa: CATQTGDWANYGYTF
cdr3_nt: TGTGCCACCCAAACAGGGGATTGGGCTAACTATGGCTACACCTTC
v_call: TRBV28
clone_size: .
d_call: TRBD1
j_call: TRBJ1-2

cdr3_aa: CASSLRQYKSTIKQETQYF
cdr3_nt: TGTGCCAGCAGCCTTAGACAGTATAAGTCTACAATCAAACAAGAGACCCAGTACTTC
v_call: TRBV28
clone_size: once
d_call: .
j_call: TRBJ2-5

cdr3_aa: CASRPSGAATGELFF
cdr3_nt: TGTGCCAGCAGACCTTCCGGGGCGGCCACCGGGGAGCTGTTTTTT
v_call: TRBV25-1
clone_size: once
d_call: .
j_call: TRBJ2-2

cdr3_aa: CASSPRDRGGFHGYTF
cdr3_nt: TGTGCCAGTAGTCCGCGGGACAGGGGAGGTTTCCATGGCTACACCTTC
v_call: TRBV19
clone_size: .
d_call: TRBD1
j_call: TRBJ1-2

cdr3_aa: CASSRGGTGVDQPQHF
cdr3_nt: TGTGCCAGCAGCCGAGGAGGGACAGGGGTTGATCAGCCCCAGCATTTT
v_call: TRBV5-4
clone_size: once
d_call: TRBD1
j_call: TRBJ1-5

cdr3_aa: CASGTVNEQFF
cdr3_nt: TGTGCCAGCGGGACAGTCAATGAGCAGTTCTTC
v_call: TRBV6-5
clone_size: .
d_call: TRBD1
j_call: TRBJ2-1

cdr3_aa: CASSQDLGVFYGYTF
cdr3_nt: TGTGCCAGCAGCCAAGATCTCGGGGTGTTCTATGGCTACACCTTC
v_call: TRBV3-1/TRBV3-2
clone_size: .
d_call: .
j_call: TRBJ1-2

cdr3_aa: CASSIVGQGRSYEQYF
cdr3_nt: TGTGCCAGCAGCATAGTGGGACAGGGGAGGTCCTACGAGCAGTACTTC
v_call: TRBV21-1
clone_size: once
d_call: .
j_call: TRBJ2-7

cdr3_aa: CATSDRVDTGELFF
cdr3_nt: TGTGCCACCTCGGACAGGGTGGACACCGGGGAGCTGTTTTTT
v_call: TRBV15
clone_size: .
d_call: TRBD1
j_call: TRBJ2-2